The 28 T cell receptor beta chains given below trace back to one sample, sequenced in a study of T cell responses to AZD1222 COVID-19 vaccine (dated by TCRdb to the early 2020s). The receptor library was made with the immunoSEQ multiplex PCR assay. Held by TCRdb, this immuneACCESS table contains in-frame sequences only and omits some clones. Under half of the omission traces to an unresolved V gene where checked; the cause of the rest is unknown. The sample profile shows over 100,000 clones; 86% of them were found once. 20% to 25% of the sample belongs to the ten largest clones. The sample's time point, from its label and the paper: baseline before first vaccination. The material was peripheral blood, obtained on day 0 of AZD1222 vaccination. The receptors were gathered from an adult in good health.

This chain joins TRBV4-3 and TRBJ2-7, with D maybe TRBD2 (5 bases). The germline gives CDR1 LGHNA, CDR2 YSLEER. The V and J ends lost 1 base and 4 bases respectively, with 11 bases between them. This CDR3 region has 14 residues. CDR3 nucleotide sequence: TGCGCCAGCAGCCAAGGGATGAGAGGGTACGAGCAGTACTTC. It codes for CASSQGMRGYEQYF.

The chain carries TRBV9 and TRBJ1-1, with unresolved D. CDR1 and CDR2 from the germline V gene are SGDLS and YYNGEE. This CDR3 is built from 13 residues. V shed 0 bases and J shed 8 bases, with 11 bases lying between them. The CDR3 DNA reads as TGTGCCAGCAGCGTAGGTTCTGGGCCCGAAGCTTTCTTT. Translating gives CASSVGSGPEAFF.

V usage is TRBV6-6 and J usage is TRBJ1-6; no reliable D call. V dropped 7 bases and J dropped 4 bases, with 11 bases sitting between them. There are 14 residues in the CDR3. Germline CDR1 is MNHNY and CDR2 is SVGAGI (reference sequence). This CDR3 reads CASNLQNYNSPLHF. In DNA, the CDR3 is TGTGCCAGCAACTTACAGAATTATAATTCACCCCTCCACTTT.

The genes are TRBV6-5 and TRBJ1-2; D perhaps matches TRBD1 (5 bases). The CDR3 runs 15 residues. Trimming shortened V by 3 bases and J by 3 bases, and 14 bases separated the two germline ends. CDR1 is MNHEY and CDR2 is SVGAGI in the germline V gene. The CDR3 reads CASSYRGARDYGYTF. The CDR3 coding sequence is TGTGCCAGCAGTTATAGAGGGGCGCGGGACTATGGCTACACCTTC.

This rearrangement joins TRBV6-5 to TRBJ2-2, with D possibly called TRBD1 or TRBD2 (5 bases each). The CDR3 has 14 amino acids. Trimming stripped 5 bases from V and 0 bases from J, with 7 bases between. Germline values: CDR1 MNHEY, CDR2 SVGAGI. CDR3 loop: CASSRGANTGELFF. In DNA form, the CDR3 reads TGTGCCAGCAGTCGGGGCGCGAACACCGGGGAGCTGTTTTTT.

The J gene is TRBJ1-4, the V gene TRBV2, with 7 bases identical to TRBD1. The CDR3 has 15 residues. V shed 8 bases, J shed 0 bases, and the junction held 6 bases outside the gene matches. CDR1 is SNHLY, CDR2 FYNNEI, per germline. CDR3 coding DNA: TGTGCCAGCGGTATGAGGGGGCCAACTAATGAAAAACTGTTTTTT. Protein product: CASGMRGPTNEKLFF.

This chain joins TRBV28 and TRBJ2-1, with D unclear. The germline V gene has CDR1 MDHEN and CDR2 SYDVKM. Trimming removed 7 bases from V and 5 bases from J, with 21 bases in between. The CDR3 is made up of 16 amino acids. The CDR3 loop is CASTVLGQDRNNEQFF. DNA of the CDR3: TGTGCCAGCACGGTCCTAGGCCAGGACCGAAACAATGAGCAGTTCTTC.

The chain recombines TRBV5-1 with TRBJ2-1, with 7 bases aligning to TRBD1. CDR3 size: 15 residues. Germline CDR1 and CDR2: SGHRS and YFSETQ. Losses at the gene ends were 3 bases for V and 7 bases for J; bases not matched to a gene: 10. The CDR3 DNA sequence: TGCGCCAGCAGCTCACAGGGGATTCGCAGGAATGAGCAGTTCTTC. It translates to CASSSQGIRRNEQFF. Full variable domain (rest looked up from reference TRBV5-1 and TRBJ2-1): KAGVTQTPRYLIKTRGQQVTLSCSPISGHRSVSWYQQTPGQGLQFLFEYFSETQRNKGNFPGRFSGRQFSNSRSEMNVSTLELGDSALYLCASSSQGIRRNEQFFGPGTRLTVL.

The chain combines TRBV7-2 with TRBJ1-2; possibly TRBD1 for D (6 bases). Trimming stripped 5 bases from V and 4 bases from J, with 17 bases between. CDR1 SGHTA and CDR2 FQGNSA come from the germline V gene. This CDR3 is 15 amino acids long. The CDR3 is CASSLGGGPSYGYTF. The CDR3 DNA sequence: TGTGCCAGCAGCCTGGGCGGGGGCCCTTCCTATGGCTACACCTTC.

This rearrangement joins TRBV19 to TRBJ1-2, with D tentatively TRBD1 (5 bases). Trimming left V 3 bases short and J 0 bases short, with 5 bases between. The CDR3 loop spans 13 amino acids. Germline loops: CDR1 LNHDA, CDR2 SQIVND (reference sequence). The CDR3 spells CASSMTANYGYTF. The CDR3 coding sequence is TGTGCCAGTAGTATGACAGCTAACTATGGCTACACCTTC.

A few counts support this clone. V and J are TRBV5-5 and TRBJ1-6; 8 bases line up with TRBD1. CDR3 length equals 18 residues. V shed 4 bases and J 10 bases; nucleotides not matched to a gene: 19. Germline CDR1 SGHKS, CDR2 YYEKEE (reference sequence). The CDR3 region has the DNA TGTGCCAGCAGCGAGTGGACAGGGAAACCCCTTCTTCGATCACCCCTCCACTTT. It translates to CASSEWTGKPLLRSPLHF.

The gene calls are TRBV6-5 and TRBJ2-2; weak D call: TRBD2 (7 bases). Deletions cut 7 bases from V and 6 bases from J, with 15 bases between. The V gene's germline CDR1 is MNHEY and CDR2 SVGAGI. The CDR3 contains 14 residues. The CDR3, as DNA: TGTGCCAGCACCCAAAGGGGGGGGCCCGGGGAGCTGTTTTTT. It encodes CASTQRGGPGELFF.

This chain uses TRBV6-5 with TRBJ1-1; D is unresolved. Germline V lookup: CDR1 MNHEY, CDR2 SVGAGI. This CDR3 region has 14 residues. V was clipped by 6 bases and J by 2 bases, with 13 bases between them. The CDR3 protein is CASRSSTINTEAFF. In DNA form, the CDR3 reads TGTGCCAGCAGATCCTCTACAATAAACACTGAAGCTTTCTTT.

The chain combines TRBV3-1 (or the pseudogene TRBV3-2) with TRBJ2-7; D is unresolved. The length of the CDR3 is 14 residues. Germline values: CDR1 LGHDT, CDR2 YNNKEL (reference sequence). V was trimmed by 1 base and J by 0 bases, leaving 7 bases between them. DNA of the CDR3: TGTGCCAGCAGCCAAGTATACAGCTCCTACGAGCAGTACTTC. Its protein product is CASSQVYSSYEQYF.

This clone appeared a few times. The chain carries TRBV7-9 and TRBJ2-7, with TRBD1 matching 7 bases. The germline CDR1 and CDR2 sequences are SEHNR and FQNEAQ (reference sequence). The CDR3 is made up of 15 amino acids. V trimming: 0 bases; J trimming: 2 bases; junction bases outside the gene matches: 4. The CDR3 reads CASSLAGQSAYEQYF. CDR3 in DNA: TGTGCCAGCAGCTTAGCGGGACAGAGTGCCTACGAGCAGTACTTC.

The CDR3 region has the DNA TGTGCCAGCAGCTTAGATCCGGTAGCGAACACCGGGGAGCTGTTTTTT. Amino acids: CASSLDPVANTGELFF. The chain carries TRBV7-2 and TRBJ2-2; D is ambiguous. CDR3 length: 16 amino acids. Per germline, CDR1 SGHTA and CDR2 FQGNSA. Trimming removed 1 base at V and 0 bases at J, with 9 bases between.

The chain combines TRBV10-2 with TRBJ1-1, with D possibly being TRBD1 (5 bases). This CDR3 is 13 amino acids long. With 5 bases removed from V and 8 bases from J, the gap between germline ends came to 15 bases. Germline-derived CDR1 and CDR2 are WSHSY and SAAADI. The CDR3 bases are TGCGCCAGCAGTCGTACCCTCGACAGAGAAGCTTTCTTT. It codes for CASSRTLDREAFF.

The genes are TRBV5-5 and TRBJ1-4, with D possibly being TRBD1 (5 bases). Trimming cost V 4 bases and J 4 bases, with 8 bases left between them. Germline V gene sequence: CDR1 SGHKS, CDR2 YYEKEE (reference sequence). The CDR3 is 13 amino acids. The CDR3 region is CASSGGLNEKLFF. The CDR3 bases are TGTGCCAGCAGCGGGGGTCTTAATGAAAAACTGTTTTTT.

This clone showed up just once. The rearrangement uses TRBV28 and TRBJ1-5; D uncertain. The germline V gene has CDR1 MDHEN and CDR2 SYDVKM. V was clipped by 5 bases and J by 5 bases, with 16 bases between them. The CDR3 is made up of 15 amino acids. Here the CDR3 reads CASSRWTGRDQPQHF. The CDR3 coding sequence is TGTGCCAGCAGTCGCTGGACGGGCCGCGATCAGCCCCAGCATTTT. Variable domain in full (rest from reference TRBV28 and TRBJ1-5): DVKVTQSSRYLVKRTGEKVFLECVQDMDHENMFWYRQDPGLGLRLIYFSYDVKMKEKGDIPEGYSVSREKKERFSLILESASTNQTSMYLCASSRWTGRDQPQHFGDGTRLSIL.

This chain uses TRBV12-3 or TRBV12-4 with TRBJ2-3; D is unclear. Trimming took off 2 bases at V and 1 base at J, with 4 bases between the two ends. CDR3 length: 13 residues. The CDR3 here is CASSLYGTDTQYF. CDR3 coding DNA: TGTGCCAGCAGTTTATACGGCACAGATACGCAGTATTTT.

The CDR3, as DNA: TGTGCCACCAGCAGAGGTACGGGGGGATACGAGCAGTACTTC. Translated, it gives CATSRGTGGYEQYF. The chain links TRBV15 to TRBJ2-7; 7 bases map to TRBD2. Germline assignment: CDR1 LNHNV and CDR2 YYDKDF (reference sequence). After removal of 1 base from V and 4 bases from J, the junction contained 4 bases not matched to a gene. The CDR3 is 14 residues long.

The chain links TRBV2 to TRBJ2-7; maybe TRBD1 (7 bases). The V gene lost 6 bases and the J gene lost 3 bases, with 18 bases spanning the gap. CDR3 length equals 15 residues. Germline CDR1 is SNHLY and CDR2 is FYNNEI. CDR3 coding DNA: TGTGCCAGCAGGGGAGGACAGGTCATCTTCTACGAGCAGTACTTC. Translated: CASRGGQVIFYEQYF.

J is TRBJ1-2 and V is TRBV12-2. TRBV12-2 is a recognized pseudogene. CDR3 length: 15 residues. The CDR3 protein is CASRSPPGSPYGYTF. The CDR3 DNA follows: TGTGCAAGTCGCTCACCCCCGGGGAGCCCCTATGGCTACACCTTC.

The chain is built from TRBV5-6 and TRBJ1-1; 7 bases agree with TRBD1. This CDR3 contains 15 residues. CDR1 and CDR2 (germline): SGHDT, YYEEEE. V lost 4 bases to trimming and J lost 1 base; unmatched junction nucleotides: 7. CDR3 DNA sequence: TGTGCCAGCAGCCCAATCGGGACAGCGAACACTGAAGCTTTCTTT. Translated: CASSPIGTANTEAFF.

The chain carries TRBV6-2 or TRBV6-3 and TRBJ1-1, with D unclear. V was shortened by 3 bases and J by 1 base, with 12 bases between the two germline ends. The CDR3 loop spans 15 amino acids. The germline CDR1 and CDR2 sequences are MNHEY and SVGEGT. CDR3 sequence: CASSYSTVENTEAFF. CDR3 nucleotide sequence: TGTGCCAGCAGTTATTCCACAGTAGAGAACACTGAAGCTTTCTTT.

The chain uses TRBV20-1 and TRBJ1-3; no clear D gene. CDR1 and CDR2 (germline): DFQATT, SNEGSKA (reference sequence). V lost 6 bases and J 8 bases, leaving 14 bases between the germline ends. The length of the CDR3 is 12 residues. This chain's CDR3 is CSASQAMDTIYF. DNA for the CDR3: TGCAGTGCAAGTCAGGCCATGGACACCATATATTTT.

This sequence joins TRBV7-6 and TRBJ2-7, with TRBD1 matching 7 bases. Germline trimming cut 3 bases from V and 3 bases from J; bases unmatched to any gene: 8. The germline V gene has CDR1 SGHVS and CDR2 FNYEAQ. CDR3 length equals 15 residues. The CDR3 DNA follows: TGTGCCAGCAGCTTCGGGGCAGGGGGAGACTACGAGCAGTACTTC. Translated: CASSFGAGGDYEQYF.

The V and J genes are TRBV5-1 and TRBJ2-5; 8 nucleotides align to TRBD2. The J segment lost 2 bases and the V segment lost 3 bases, leaving 6 bases of the junction unmatched. From germline, CDR1 is SGHRS and CDR2 YFSETQ. The CDR3 loop spans 15 amino acids. CDR3 residues: CASSSLAGPQETQYF. CDR3 in DNA: TGCGCCAGCAGCTCTTTAGCGGGACCTCAAGAGACCCAGTACTTC.